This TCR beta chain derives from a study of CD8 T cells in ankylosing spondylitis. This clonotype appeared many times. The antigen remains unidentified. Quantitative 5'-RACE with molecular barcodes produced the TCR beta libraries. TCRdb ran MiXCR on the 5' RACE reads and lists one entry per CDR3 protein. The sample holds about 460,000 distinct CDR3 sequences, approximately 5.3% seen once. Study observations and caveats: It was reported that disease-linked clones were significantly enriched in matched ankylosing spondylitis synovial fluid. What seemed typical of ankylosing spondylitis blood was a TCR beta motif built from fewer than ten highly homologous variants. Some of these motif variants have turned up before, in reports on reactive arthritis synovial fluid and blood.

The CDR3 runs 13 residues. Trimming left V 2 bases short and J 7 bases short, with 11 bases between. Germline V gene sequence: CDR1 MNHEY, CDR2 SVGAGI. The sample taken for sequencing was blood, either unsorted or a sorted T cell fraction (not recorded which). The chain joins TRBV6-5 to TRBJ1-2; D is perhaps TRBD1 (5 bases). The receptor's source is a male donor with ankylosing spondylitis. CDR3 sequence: CASSYTAGAGYTF. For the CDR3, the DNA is TGTGCCAGCAGTTACACGGCCGGGGCTGGCTACACCTTC.